In its sample, the clone carrying this TCR beta chain was seen once. The primer mix had 60 Vbeta and 13 Jbeta primers. The data were produced by immunoSEQ multiplex PCR, yet TCRdb's version contains in-frame clones alone and is incomplete. The data show about 130,000 clones, with just under 80% seen just once and 1.8% held by the top ten. These data belong to a study of cytomegalovirus exposure and HLA in healthy donors. The sequencing input was PBMCs. The clonotype was recovered from a woman in her thirties or forties in good health and CMV-seronegative.

The CDR3 nucleotides are TGCGCCAGCAGCCTAGAGGGACTAGCGGGACTAAGGGACGAGCAGTACTTC. It yields the protein CASSLEGLAGLRDEQYF. The V gene is TRBV5-1, the J gene TRBJ2-5, with 13 nucleotides matching TRBD2. The J call could be wrong; TRBJ2-7 is a better fit for the DNA end. Germline V gene lookup returns CDR1 SGHRS and CDR2 YFSETQ. This CDR3 is 17 amino acids long.